This entry is about one TCR beta chain. Assay: immunoSEQ multiplex PCR; the TCRdb copy retains only in-frame clones and omits some. The sample includes over 200,000 clones, roughly 89% seen only once; the top ten take less than 15%. The sample originates from a study of blood T cell repertoires in COVID-19. Sequenced: PBMCs or T cells enriched from blood (not recorded which). The clonotype comes from a man younger than 40 who had been exposed to COVID-19.

CDR3 sequence: CSVVGGKKEGFEQFF. The CDR3 coding sequence is TGCAGCGTTGTGGGTGGTAAGAAGGAGGGGTTTGAGCAGTTCTTC. The chain recombines TRBV29-1 with TRBJ2-1, with D possibly TRBD2 on 6 matching bases. V was pared by 4 bases and J by 9 bases, with 22 bases between. Germline lookup yields CDR1 SQVTM and CDR2 ANQGSEA. The CDR3 spans 15 residues.